The 18 T cell receptor beta chains below all came from one sample that was sequenced in a study of cytomegalovirus exposure and HLA in healthy donors. Vbeta (60) and Jbeta (13) primers were used in the PCR. TCRdb's copy holds only in-frame clones and misses some; the assay was immunoSEQ multiplex PCR. The listing records 100,000 to 150,000 clones. Sequences were obtained from PBMCs. These TCRs come from a man younger than 35 in good health and CMV-seronegative.

V is TRBV27 and J is TRBJ1-2; possible D gene TRBD1, 6 bases. Germline V gene sequence: CDR1 MNHEY, CDR2 SMNVEV (reference sequence). The CDR3 has 11 amino acids. Trimming removed 8 bases from V and 6 bases from J, with 10 bases in between. CDR3 residues: CASQGQNGYTF. The CDR3 coding sequence is TGTGCCAGCCAAGGACAGAATGGCTACACCTTC.

V usage is TRBV11-3 and J usage is TRBJ1-2, with D unresolved. The CDR3 length is 16 residues. Trimming stripped 4 bases from V and 9 bases from J, with 24 bases between. Germline assignment: CDR1 SGHNT and CDR2 YENEEA. In nucleotides, the CDR3 is TGTGCCAGCAGCTCGGGAGGCCTCTCGACCGACGGGAGCTACACCTTC. Encoded protein: CASSSGGLSTDGSYTF.

V and J are TRBV4-2 and TRBJ2-2, with 10 bases identical to TRBD1. The ends lost 8 bases at V and 5 bases at J; junction bases unmatched: 11. The CDR3 is 16 amino acids. Germline V gene sequence: CDR1 LGHNA, CDR2 YNFKEQ. The CDR3 DNA reads as TGTGCCAGCGGATTTCCCGGGACAGGGGTAACCGGGGAGCTGTTTTTT. It specifies CASGFPGTGVTGELFF.

The chain has TRBV5-6 and TRBJ2-7; a weak D match, TRBD2 (6 bases). This CDR3 comprises 15 residues. Trimming removed 5 bases at V and 2 bases at J, with 17 bases between. Germline loops: CDR1 SGHDT, CDR2 YYEEEE. The CDR3 loop reads CASSRRGEGPYEQYF. Written as DNA, the CDR3 is TGTGCCAGCAGTCGGCGGGGTGAGGGGCCCTACGAGCAGTACTTC.

V is TRBV5-6 and J is TRBJ2-2, with TRBD2 as a possible D gene (7 bases). Looked up from germline, CDR1 is SGHDT and CDR2 is YYEEEE. This CDR3 spans 17 amino acids. V gave up 0 bases and J gave up 5 bases, with 17 bases separating them. The CDR3 spells CASSLDPGGRWTGELFF. In DNA form, the CDR3 reads TGTGCCAGCAGCTTGGACCCCGGGGGGCGGTGGACCGGGGAGCTGTTTTTT.

V and J are TRBV7-9 and TRBJ2-2, with D perhaps TRBD1 (5 bases). Germline V gene data show CDR1 as SEHNR and CDR2 as FQNEAQ (reference sequence). The CDR3 length is 16 residues. V lost 6 bases to trimming and J lost 4 bases, with 18 bases between them. The chain's CDR3 is CASSSVGPGPTGELFF. In nucleotides, the CDR3 is TGTGCCAGCAGTTCCGTGGGTCCAGGGCCCACCGGGGAGCTGTTTTTT.

This sequence joins TRBV5-1 and TRBJ2-7; perhaps TRBD2 as D (5 bases). The CDR3 is 18 amino acids. The V end was cut by 4 bases, the J end by 0 bases, with 23 bases between. CDR1 is SGHRS and CDR2 is YFSETQ in the germline V gene. CDR3 protein: CASSPSGSRSEGSYEQYF. CDR3 DNA: TGCGCCAGCAGCCCAAGCGGCAGCCGGTCAGAGGGCTCCTACGAGCAGTACTTC.

The chain uses TRBV19 and TRBJ2-3, with a weak D call TRBD2 (7 bases). CDR1 and CDR2 (germline): LNHDA, SQIVND (reference sequence). The CDR3 loop spans 14 amino acids. V lost 3 bases and J lost 4, with 11 bases in between. The CDR3 DNA follows: TGTGCCAGTAGTATTTTAGGGGGGGCAGATACGCAGTATTTT. This translates into CASSILGGADTQYF.

This chain links TRBV5-8 with TRBJ1-5, with TRBD1 matching over 7 bases. After removal of 1 base from V and 4 bases from J, the junction contained 11 bases not matched to a gene. The CDR3 totals 17 residues. Germline CDR1 and CDR2: SGHTS and YDEGEE. CDR3 loop: CASSLIFVDRPNQPQHF. Written as DNA, the CDR3 is TGTGCCAGCAGCTTGATTTTCGTGGACAGGCCGAATCAGCCCCAGCATTTT.

The chain links TRBV19 to TRBJ2-4; 9 nucleotides agree with TRBD1. The CDR3 is 15 amino acids. V shed 5 bases and J 8 bases; nucleotides not matched to a gene: 10. From germline, CDR1 is LNHDA and CDR2 SQIVND (reference sequence). CDR3 sequence: CASSLRQGGTDIQYF. The DNA for the CDR3 is TGTGCCAGTAGTCTCAGACAGGGGGGTACGGACATTCAGTACTTC.

The J gene is TRBJ2-5, the V gene TRBV30; D remains ambiguous. The V gene lost 0 bases and the J gene lost 4 bases, with 3 bases spanning the gap. The CDR3 totals 11 residues. The germline CDR1 and CDR2 sequences are GTSNPN and SVGIG (reference sequence). The CDR3 nucleotides read TGTGCCTGGAGTGTACTAGAGACCCAGTACTTC. Its protein is CAWSVLETQYF.

The chain has TRBV28 and TRBJ2-3; TRBD1 is a possible D gene (6 bases). The CDR3 sequence is 13 residues long. Trimming shortened V by 10 bases and J by 2 bases, and 13 bases separated the two germline ends. Germline loops: CDR1 MDHEN, CDR2 SYDVKM. The CDR3 region is CATFGQLTDTQYF. CDR3 nucleotide sequence: TGTGCCACCTTTGGACAGCTCACAGATACGCAGTATTTT.

Notes on this clone: Other DNA variants within this sample encode the same CDR3. V and J are TRBV7-3 and TRBJ2-5; D uncertain. V shed 3 bases and J shed 1 base, with 6 bases lying between them. CDR3 length equals 13 residues. The germline V gene has CDR1 SGHTA and CDR2 FQGTGA. The CDR3 here is CASSFGSQETQYF. CDR3 in DNA: TGTGCCAGCAGCTTTGGCTCCCAAGAGACCCAGTACTTC.

This chain uses TRBV28 with TRBJ1-6; D is ambiguous. The length of the CDR3 is 14 residues. The V gene's germline CDR1 is MDHEN and CDR2 SYDVKM. V lost 1 base and J lost 9, with 10 bases in between. Here the CDR3 reads CASSLFGVGSPLHF. CDR3 DNA sequence: TGTGCCAGCAGTTTATTCGGGGTGGGTTCACCCCTCCACTTT. The full variable domain, its missing parts supplied by reference TRBV28 and TRBJ1-6, is DVKVTQSSRYLVKRTGEKVFLECVQDMDHENMFWYRQDPGLGLRLIYFSYDVKMKEKGDIPEGYSVSREKKERFSLILESASTNQTSMYLCASSLFGVGSPLHFGNGTRLTVT.

The rearrangement uses TRBV7-9 and TRBJ2-1; tentatively, D is TRBD2 (7 bases). This CDR3 contains 15 residues. The V end lost 2 bases, the J end lost 4 bases, and 12 bases lay between the germline ends. Germline V gene lookup returns CDR1 SEHNR and CDR2 FQNEAQ (reference sequence). CDR3 loop: CASSLREGGYNEQFF. In DNA form, the CDR3 reads TGTGCCAGCAGCTTAAGGGAGGGGGGGTACAATGAGCAGTTCTTC. Variable domain in full (rest from reference TRBV7-9 and TRBJ2-1): DTGVSQNPRHKITKRGQNVTFRCDPISEHNRLYWYRQTLGQGPEFLTYFQNEAQLEKSRLLSDRFSAERPKGSFSTLEIQRTEQGDSAMYLCASSLREGGYNEQFFGPGTRLTVL.

The V and J genes are TRBV5-1 and TRBJ2-1, with TRBD2 matching 7 bases. Germline lookup yields CDR1 SGHRS and CDR2 YFSETQ. V lost 1 base to trimming and J lost 0 bases; unmatched junction nucleotides: 1. The CDR3 consists of 15 residues. For the CDR3, the DNA is TGCGCCAGCAGCTTGCTAGCGGACTCCTACAATGAGCAGTTCTTC. This gives the protein CASSLLADSYNEQFF.

The chain is built from TRBV30 and TRBJ1-1, with TRBD1 matching over 7 bases. The CDR3 runs 13 residues. The junction had 5 bases not matched to a gene; V was cut back by 4 bases and J by 3 bases. CDR1 is GTSNPN, CDR2 SVGIG, per germline (reference sequence). CDR3 in amino acids: CAWTGGFYTEAFF. CDR3 bases: TGTGCCTGGACAGGGGGGTTTTACACTGAAGCTTTCTTT.

The V gene is TRBV19, the J gene TRBJ1-1; 8 positions match TRBD1. CDR3 length: 14 amino acids. Germline V lookup: CDR1 LNHDA, CDR2 SQIVND (reference sequence). V lost 7 bases and J lost 8; bases outside the gene matches: 12. The CDR3, as DNA: TGTGCCAGTACGGACAGACCGGGACAGGCGGAAGCTTTCTTT. As protein: CASTDRPGQAEAFF.